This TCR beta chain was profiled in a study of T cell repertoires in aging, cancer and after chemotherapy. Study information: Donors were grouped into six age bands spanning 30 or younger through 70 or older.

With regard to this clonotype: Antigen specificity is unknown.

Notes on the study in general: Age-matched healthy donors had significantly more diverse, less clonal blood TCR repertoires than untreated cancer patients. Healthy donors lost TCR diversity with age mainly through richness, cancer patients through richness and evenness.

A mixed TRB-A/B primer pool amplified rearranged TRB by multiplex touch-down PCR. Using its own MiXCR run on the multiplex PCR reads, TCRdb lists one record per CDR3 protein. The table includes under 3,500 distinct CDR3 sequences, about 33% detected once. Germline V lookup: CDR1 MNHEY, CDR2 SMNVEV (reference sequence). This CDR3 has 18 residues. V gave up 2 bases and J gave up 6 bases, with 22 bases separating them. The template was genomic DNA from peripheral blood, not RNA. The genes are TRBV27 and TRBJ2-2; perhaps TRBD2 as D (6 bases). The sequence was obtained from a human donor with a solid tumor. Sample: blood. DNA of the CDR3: TGTGCCAGCAGTTTACTGGGTGGACTACCGAGAGGATCCGGGGAGCTGTTTTTT. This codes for CASSLLGGLPRGSGELFF.